The 29 T cell receptor beta chains in this list originate from one sample, sequenced in a study of CXCR3-negative and CXCR3-positive naive CD8 T cells. These TCRs' antigens remain unknown. UMI-labeled 5' RACE TRB cDNA libraries were prepared from the cells. TCRdb re-called the 5' RACE reads and shows each CDR3 protein once, DNA omitted. The sample totals roughly 55,000 distinct CDR3 sequences. Whole-study findings and limits: Against CXCR3-negative naive cells, CXCR3-positive naive cells showed more hydrophobic TRB CDR3s.

Sample: naive CXCR3+ CD8+ T cells from blood. Subset in this sample: CD45RO-CCR7+CD27+CD95- naive CD8+ T cells expressing CXCR3 (TNR3+). The receptors were gathered from a human donor in good health. Some clones in this sample may be carry-over from other donors' samples.

CDR3 loop: CASSSGREQYF. The V and J genes are TRBV28 and TRBJ2-7; TCRdb reports TRBD1, a call that lacks DNA to check it against. Looked up from germline, CDR1 is MDHEN and CDR2 is SYDVKM. The CDR3 is made up of 11 amino acids.

By frequency, this clonotype registers medium-sized. The chain employs TRBV20-1 and TRBJ2-7; with no DNA, the TCRdb D assignment of TRBD1 cannot be verified. Per germline, CDR1 DFQATT and CDR2 SNEGSKA (reference sequence). This CDR3 has 13 amino acids. This CDR3 reads CSARNPHAPEQYF.

V is TRBV28 and J is TRBJ2-1; TCRdb names TRBD1, which stays unverified in the absence of DNA. The CDR3 has 17 residues. Germline CDR1 is MDHEN and CDR2 is SYDVKM. CDR3 in amino acids: CASRLDRPLSSYNEQFF.

The chain carries TRBV5-1 and TRBJ1-1. This CDR3 spans 16 amino acids. Germline V CDR1 and CDR2: SGHRS, YFSETQ. CDR3 amino acids: CASSLGQRLMNTEAFF.

The chain is built from TRBV5-1 and TRBJ2-7; without DNA, the TCRdb call of TRBD2 cannot be checked. Germline V lookup: CDR1 SGHRS, CDR2 YFSETQ. This CDR3 has 16 residues. The CDR3 reads CASSLESASGGYEQYF.

The V call is TRBV7-9, the J call TRBJ2-1; TCRdb's D gene call, TRBD2, goes unchecked for lack of DNA. The CDR3 consists of 14 residues. The germline gives CDR1 SEHNR, CDR2 FQNEAQ (reference sequence). The chain's CDR3 is CASSLLEGWDEQFF. Drawing the rest from reference TRBV7-9 and TRBJ2-1, the complete variable domain is DTGVSQNPRHKITKRGQNVTFRCDPISEHNRLYWYRQTLGQGPEFLTYFQNEAQLEKSRLLSDRFSAERPKGSFSTLEIQRTEQGDSAMYLCASSLLEGWDEQFFGPGTRLTVL.

The chain carries TRBV28 and TRBJ1-1. Germline V gene lookup returns CDR1 MDHEN and CDR2 SYDVKM. The CDR3 contains 16 residues. This CDR3 is CASSQSGRRRDTEAFF.

V and J are TRBV28 and TRBJ2-7; TCRdb proposes TRBD1, but this gene call is untestable without DNA. Germline CDR1 MDHEN, CDR2 SYDVKM. This CDR3 spans 20 amino acids. CDR3 in amino acids: CASSFPSLERSTRLPYEQYF.

This sequence joins TRBV21-1 and TRBJ1-4; TCRdb selects TRBD1, and the lack of DNA leaves this call unchecked. TRBV21-1 constitutes a pseudogene. The length of the CDR3 is 12 residues. CDR3 protein: CATRARGEKLFF.

The genes are TRBV12-5 and TRBJ1-2; the TRBD1 assignment by TCRdb is unverifiable without DNA. The CDR3 totals 13 residues. Germline V gives CDR1 LGHNT, CDR2 FRNRAP. The CDR3 protein is CASGPGDPYGYTF.

The chain has TRBV20-1 and TRBJ2-7; absent DNA, TCRdb's TRBD1 call cannot be checked. The CDR3 has 14 residues. The germline V gene encodes CDR1 DFQATT and CDR2 SNEGSKA (reference sequence). CDR3 amino acids: CSARDGDRDYEQYF.

The chain couples TRBV4-3 to TRBJ2-5; TCRdb's D call of TRBD2 is untestable without DNA. Germline CDR1 and CDR2: LGHNA and YSLEER. This CDR3 spans 15 amino acids. The CDR3 spells CASSETSGVQETQYF.

This chain links TRBV28 with TRBJ2-3; no DNA is available, so the TRBD1 call from TCRdb remains unchecked. From germline, CDR1 is MDHEN and CDR2 SYDVKM. CDR3 size: 15 residues. The CDR3 sequence is CASSWTGQNTDTQYF.

This chain links TRBV12-3 or TRBV12-4 with TRBJ2-5; the D gene TCRdb calls, TRBD1, cannot be checked with no DNA. The CDR3 is 16 residues long. This chain's CDR3 is CASSWPGQGFEETQYF.

The rearrangement joins TRBV28 to TRBJ2-7; the TCRdb D gene call, TRBD1, has no DNA to confirm it. The germline CDR1 and CDR2 sequences are MDHEN and SYDVKM. The CDR3 extends over 14 amino acids. The CDR3 loop is CASSRQGASYEQYF. Supplemented by reference TRBV28 and TRBJ2-7, the full variable domain reads DVKVTQSSRYLVKRTGEKVFLECVQDMDHENMFWYRQDPGLGLRLIYFSYDVKMKEKGDIPEGYSVSREKKERFSLILESASTNQTSMYLCASSRQGASYEQYFGPGTRLTVT.

The chain combines TRBV5-1 with TRBJ1-1; TCRdb proposes TRBD1, but this gene call is untestable without DNA. This CDR3 spans 18 amino acids. CDR1 is SGHRS and CDR2 is YFSETQ in the germline V gene. CDR3 sequence: CASSLLTEGVTVNTEAFF.

The chain is built from TRBV4-2 and TRBJ2-7. This CDR3 has 14 amino acids. Germline CDR1 LGHNA, CDR2 YNFKEQ. This CDR3 is CASSRFRDSYEQYF.

The gene calls are TRBV7-9 and TRBJ2-1; TCRdb's D call, TRBD2, is unchecked because there is no DNA. From germline, CDR1 is SEHNR and CDR2 FQNEAQ (reference sequence). This CDR3 spans 16 amino acids. The chain's CDR3 is CASSLRSPGGGDEQFF.

The rearrangement links TRBV7-3 to TRBJ1-1; TCRdb gives TRBD1 as the D gene, but with no DNA this cannot be confirmed. CDR3 length: 14 residues. Germline CDR1 and CDR2: SGHTA and FQGTGA. The CDR3 sequence is CASSPGPGNTEAFF.

V and J are TRBV7-9 and TRBJ1-2. CDR1 SEHNR and CDR2 FQNEAQ come from the germline V gene (reference sequence). The CDR3 spans 15 residues. CDR3 region: CASSFIIVGNYGYTF.

J is TRBJ1-2 and V is TRBV11-2. The germline V gene has CDR1 SGHAT and CDR2 FQNNGV. This CDR3 is 13 amino acids long. The CDR3 sequence is CASSRAPRGGYTF.

The rearrangement uses TRBV27 and TRBJ1-2; lacking DNA, the TRBD1 call made by TCRdb goes unchecked. CDR1 and CDR2 from the germline V gene are MNHEY and SMNVEV (reference sequence). The length of the CDR3 is 15 residues. Here the CDR3 reads CASTTGIGSNYGYTF.

The chain links TRBV29-1 to TRBJ2-7; TCRdb outputs TRBD1, but without DNA this stays unchecked. The germline V gene encodes CDR1 SQVTM and CDR2 ANQGSEA. The CDR3 has 14 residues. The CDR3 spells CSVELRDTTYEQYF.

The rearrangement joins TRBV23-1 to TRBJ2-5. TRBV23-1 is known as an ORF, though its function is uncertain. The CDR3 is made up of 15 amino acids. The CDR3 here is CASSQSRPRQETQYF.

This rearrangement joins TRBV23-1 to TRBJ2-7; the TCRdb call, TRBD2, lacks DNA for checking. TRBV23-1 is noted as an ORF with a role that remains uncertain. The CDR3 is made up of 18 amino acids. The CDR3 is CASSQSWLAGVNSYEQYF.

The chain is built from TRBV15 and TRBJ2-1. Germline values: CDR1 LNHNV, CDR2 YYDKDF (reference sequence). The CDR3 has 13 amino acids. CDR3 residues: CATSRGLGDEQFF.

The chain is built from TRBV27 and TRBJ1-5; the TCRdb call, TRBD1, lacks DNA for checking. Germline lookup yields CDR1 MNHEY and CDR2 SMNVEV (reference sequence). The CDR3 spans 15 residues. CDR3 sequence reads: CASRGTVENNQPQHF.

V gene TRBV2 combines with J gene TRBJ1-2; with no DNA, the TCRdb D assignment of TRBD1 cannot be verified. Germline-derived CDR1 and CDR2 are SNHLY and FYNNEI. There are 12 residues in the CDR3. The CDR3 sequence: CATTRGGYGYTF. Full variable domain (missing parts from reference TRBV2 and TRBJ1-2): EPEVTQTPSHQVTQMGQEVILRCVPISNHLYFYWYRQILGQKVEFLVSFYNNEISEKSEIFDDQFSVERPDGSNFTLKIRSTKLEDSAMYFCATTRGGYGYTFGSGTRLTVV.

This sequence joins TRBV29-1 and TRBJ1-2; the TRBD1 assignment by TCRdb is unverifiable without DNA. The CDR3 extends over 13 amino acids. The germline CDR1 and CDR2 sequences are SQVTM and ANQGSEA. The CDR3 is CSGSDRDNHGYTF.